The rows below give T cell receptor beta chains drawn from one sample of a study of T-cell memory formation after mild COVID-19. TCRdb analysed the 5' RACE reads with MiXCR anew, one entry per CDR3 protein. The sample includes 560,000 or so distinct CDR3 sequences, roughly 17% of them seen just once. The sequencing input was PBMCs or a T cell subset sorted from them (not recorded which). The receptors derive from an adult woman who had mild COVID-19 (a few samples of this study predate the infection). Cell type and time point are not known. CDR3s include the opening cysteine and the closing phenylalanine or tryptophan.

>13|TRBV2|TRBJ2-3
CASGSVLWDTQYF
>21|TRBV2|TRBJ2-3
CASTPDHFGTSGRLLADTQYF
>16|TRBV4-2|TRBJ2-3
CASSQGRRGGQDTQYF
>18|TRBV10-3|TRBJ2-7
CAISDSAPQAIPSYEQYF
>18|TRBV20-1|TRBJ1-1
CSARYRDTRTVWNTEAFF
>14|TRBV3-1|TRBJ1-1
CASSPRRINTEAFF
>14|TRBV9|TRBJ2-7
CASSVDGSPYEQYF
>13|TRBV5-6|TRBJ2-1
CASSLGRAGAQFF
>23|TRBV14|TRBJ2-1
CASSQVSSLLGGLARRAYNEQFF
>15|TRBV7-9|TRBJ1-1
CASSLGRGGDTEAFF
>17|TRBV7-9|TRBJ2-1
CASSPRGGTQGHNEQFF
>17|TRBV5-1|TRBJ2-7
CASSRARGAESSYEQYF
>13|TRBV12-3/TRBV12-4|TRBJ1-1
CASSLFDRGGAFF
>16|TRBV29-1|TRBJ2-2
CSVERDRGRHTGELFF
>10|TRBV11-2|TRBJ2-7
CASSSYEQYF
>11|TRBV7-2|TRBJ1-1
CASSLAREAFF
>13|TRBV10-3|TRBJ2-3
CAISEGSADTQYF
>15|TRBV6-2/TRBV6-3|TRBJ1-6
CASSYSWTIRSPLHF
>16|TRBV5-1|TRBJ2-3
CASELTTTGPTDTQYF
>12|TRBV11-3|TRBJ2-2
CASSLDVGELFF
>13|TRBV29-1|TRBJ2-1
CSPWGGPYNEQFF
>17|TRBV5-1|TRBJ1-1
CASSGGDIETMNTEAFF
>14|TRBV7-2|TRBJ1-5
CASTPGGARGPQHF
>15|TRBV10-3|TRBJ2-7
CAIVGPGLAGYEQYF
>13|TRBV19|TRBJ1-4
CATSDRGGEKLFF
>16|TRBV6-6|TRBJ2-3
CASSLQGAFGTDTQYF
>15|TRBV20-1|TRBJ1-1
CSARSPRQQNTEAFF
>18|TRBV7-6|TRBJ2-3
CASSLGLAGDTGTDTQYF
>14|TRBV5-6|TRBJ2-4
CASHLAGAKNIQYF
>16|TRBV5-1|TRBJ2-3
CASSLGVQTGADTQYF
>16|TRBV12-3/TRBV12-4|TRBJ1-5
CASSSRDSYSNQPQHF
>13|TRBV6-2/TRBV6-3|TRBJ1-4
CASSYVGGEKLFF
>14|TRBV6-1|TRBJ1-2
CASSEVGQPYGYTF
>16|TRBV2|TRBJ2-7
CASSRIRGTGHYEQYF
>15|TRBV20-1|TRBJ2-7
CSARKLAGVSYEQYF
>17|TRBV6-2/TRBV6-3|TRBJ2-2
CASSYATDRPRTGELFF
>15|TRBV7-6|TRBJ2-7
CASSLEAGRLEEQYF
>15|TRBV12-3/TRBV12-4|TRBJ2-3
CASSLVRGRTDTQYF
>15|TRBV7-8|TRBJ2-1
CASMAGDKWGSEQFF
>16|TRBV20-1|TRBJ2-7
CSAQPGNGMPFGEQYF
>18|TRBV25-1|TRBJ2-7
CASSELGLMKNRPYEQYF
>13|TRBV12-3/TRBV12-4|TRBJ2-2
CASSPWDAGELFF
>15|TRBV4-3|TRBJ2-1
CASSYRTLPYNEQFF
>15|TRBV7-9|TRBJ2-7
CASSLAAGANYEQYF
>11|TRBV19|TRBJ2-1
CASTEDNEQFF
>13|TRBV7-9|TRBJ2-3
CASSFNPLDTQYF
>14|TRBV12-3/TRBV12-4|TRBJ1-1
CASSFRQGGREAFF
>18|TRBV10-3|TRBJ2-1
CAISESGLAGGFYNEQFF
>15|TRBV11-2|TRBJ2-1
CASKLGQGISNEQFF
>15|TRBV2|TRBJ2-3
CASSLLAGDTDTQYF
>12|TRBV12-3/TRBV12-4|TRBJ2-7
CASSWEGDEQYF
>14|TRBV12-3/TRBV12-4|TRBJ2-3
CASIPGLPPDTQYF
>15|TRBV15|TRBJ1-6
CATSRGRGLNSPLHF
>14|TRBV5-1|TRBJ2-1
CASLVAGGSNEQFF
>14|TRBV6-6|TRBJ1-5
CASSKLRAEQPQHF
>13|TRBV15|TRBJ1-2
CATSRDSNYGYTF